This is a list of T cell receptor beta chains from one sample in a study of CD8+ T cells in alopecia areata. Here immunoSEQ multiplex PCR was the method, and the copy in TCRdb shows in-frame clones only, minus some. In the table there are around 19,000 clones, approximately 56% of which are singletons. The input for sequencing was skin, taken at week 4, from a patient treated with tofacitinib. The receptors here all came from a human donor with alopecia areata. Each CDR3 is given with its conserved first and last residue. A D gene is named only where the DNA matches it firmly. Some rows mark clone size as missing; the rest say once, few, many or name a class of expanded clone.

TRBD1	14	NA	TRBV27	TRBJ2-7	CASRLTGGFYEQYF	TGTGCCAGCAGATTGACAGGGGGCTTTTACGAGCAGTACTTC
TRBD1	14	NA	TRBV6-6	TRBJ1-2	CASSGHGQGKGYTF	TGTGCCAGCAGTGGGCATGGACAGGGGAAAGGCTACACCTTC
NA	15	NA	TRBV9	TRBJ2-2	CASSVGPEGTGELFF	TGTGCCAGCAGCGTAGGCCCTGAGGGCACCGGGGAGCTGTTTTTT
TRBD2	19	few	TRBV11-2	TRBJ2-3	CASSGRSSGGAVNTDTQYF	TGTGCCAGCAGCGGCCGCTCCAGCGGGGGGGCTGTAAACACAGATACGCAGTATTTT
NA	15	NA	TRBV6-5	TRBJ1-2	CASSYLGGGGGGYTF	TGTGCCAGCAGTTACTTGGGGGGCGGGGGGGGCGGCTACACCTTC
NA	12	few	TRBV7-2	TRBJ2-7	CASSEHGYEQYF	TGTGCCAGCAGCGAGCACGGCTACGAGCAGTACTTC
TRBD2	17	NA	TRBV4-1	TRBJ2-3	CASSQSGTSGLTDTQYF	TGCGCCAGCAGCCAATCCGGGACTAGCGGCCTCACAGATACGCAGTATTTT
TRBD1	16	NA	TRBV7-2	TRBJ2-5	CASSALRTGGRETQYF	TGTGCCAGCAGCGCGCTAAGGACAGGGGGCAGGGAGACCCAGTACTTC
TRBD2	13	NA	TRBV29-1	TRBJ2-5	CSVVTSGSGTQYF	TGCAGCGTTGTTACTAGCGGGTCGGGGACCCAGTACTTC
NA	16	few	TRBV14	TRBJ1-1	CASSQASGTMNTEAFF	TGTGCCAGCAGCCAAGCGTCAGGGACAATGAACACTGAAGCTTTCTTT
TRBD1	16	NA	TRBV2	TRBJ2-1	CASSEAGGQGQNEQFF	TGTGCCAGCAGTGAAGCGGGGGGACAGGGGCAGAATGAGCAGTTCTTC
NA	15	NA	TRBV2	TRBJ2-6	CASSVEGSGANVLTF	TGTGCCAGCAGTGTCGAGGGCTCTGGGGCCAACGTCCTGACTTTC
TRBD1	15	NA	TRBV4-2	TRBJ1-4	CASSPRTGVNEKLFF	TGTGCCAGCAGCCCGAGGACAGGGGTTAATGAAAAACTGTTTTTT
TRBD1	15	NA	TRBV30	TRBJ2-2	CAWNNGDRIAGELFF	TGTGCCTGGAATAACGGGGACAGGATTGCCGGGGAGCTGTTTTTT
TRBD1	15	few	TRBV6-5	TRBJ1-6	CASSYSTGQNSPLHF	TGTGCCAGCAGTTACTCGACGGGACAGAATTCACCCCTCCACTTT
TRBD1	17	NA	TRBV5-4	TRBJ1-1	CASSPITGGEGDTEAFF	TGTGCCAGCAGCCCCATTACAGGGGGCGAGGGAGACACTGAAGCTTTCTTT
NA	13	few	TRBV29-1	TRBJ2-7	CSVEERGSYEQYF	TGCAGCGTTGAAGAACGAGGTTCCTACGAGCAGTACTTC
NA	14	NA	TRBV4-2	TRBJ1-1	CASSQEEGRWEAFF	TGTGCCAGCAGCCAAGAGGAGGGCAGGTGGGAAGCTTTCTTT
NA	18	NA	TRBV7-9	TRBJ1-5	CASSIRGRRTEGNQPQHF	TGTGCCAGCAGCATAAGGGGACGTCGGACGGAAGGCAATCAGCCCCAGCATTTT
TRBD2	15	NA	TRBV4-1	TRBJ2-5	CASSQLTSGEETQYF	TGCGCCAGCAGCCAACTTACTAGCGGGGAAGAGACCCAGTACTTC
NA	12	NA	TRBV19	TRBJ1-2	CASSTHRGGYTF	TGTGCCAGTAGTACCCATAGAGGTGGCTACACCTTC
TRBD2	14	NA	TRBV5-4	TRBJ2-7	CASSRGERPYEQYF	TGTGCCAGCAGCCGGGGGGAGCGACCCTACGAGCAGTACTTC
NA	13	few	TRBV4-3	TRBJ2-1	CASSPFSGLEQFF	TGCGCCAGCAGCCCCTTCTCTGGACTTGAGCAGTTCTTC
TRBD1	16	NA	TRBV5-1	TRBJ2-5	CASSLGGQGLPETQYF	TGCGCCAGCAGCTTGGGGGGACAGGGTCTACCAGAGACCCAGTACTTC
NA	12	NA	TRBV19	TRBJ2-7	CASSINLGEQYF	TGTGCCAGTAGTATTAACCTCGGGGAGCAGTACTTC
NA	12	NA	TRBV6-1	TRBJ2-1	CASSDTGLRGFF	TGTGCCAGCAGCGATACCGGTCTCAGGGGGTTCTTC
NA	15	NA	TRBV7-9	TRBJ1-6	CASSSQGPDNSPLHF	TGTGCCAGCAGCTCGCAGGGTCCTGATAATTCACCCCTCCACTTT
NA	13	few	TRBV30	TRBJ2-7	CAWRRDSFYEQYF	TGTGCCTGGAGACGGGACTCCTTCTACGAGCAGTACTTC
TRBD1	15	NA	TRBV29-1	TRBJ2-1	CSVKKGQGTYNEQFF	TGCAGCGTTAAAAAGGGACAGGGGACCTACAATGAGCAGTTCTTC
NA	12	NA	TRBV29-1	TRBJ2-3	CSVAGGTDTQYF	TGCAGCGTTGCGGGAGGCACAGATACGCAGTATTTT
NA	16	NA	TRBV19	TRBJ2-3	CASSIVRVSPPDTQYF	TGTGCCAGTAGTATTGTCAGGGTCAGCCCCCCAGATACGCAGTATTTT
TRBD1	13	few	TRBV29-1	TRBJ1-5	CSVWDRDGQPQHF	TGCAGCGTTTGGGACAGGGATGGACAGCCCCAGCATTTT
NA	17	NA	TRBV27	TRBJ1-4	CASSFWSSPPTNEKLFF	TGTGCCAGCAGTTTCTGGTCCAGCCCACCAACTAATGAAAAACTGTTTTTT
NA	17	NA	TRBV29-1	TRBJ2-1	CSVWPRPLREPYNEQFF	TGCAGCGTTTGGCCGCGTCCCCTCAGGGAACCCTACAATGAGCAGTTCTTC
NA	18	NA	TRBV7-6	TRBJ1-1	CASSLVRAYRAMNTEAFF	TGTGCCAGCAGCTTAGTTAGGGCCTACAGGGCCATGAACACTGAAGCTTTCTTT
NA	15	NA	TRBV5-5	TRBJ2-7	CASSLTPGTSYEQYF	TGTGCCAGCAGCTTGACGCCAGGGACCTCCTACGAGCAGTACTTC
NA	15	few	TRBV18	TRBJ2-3	CASSPRGGSTDTQYF	TGTGCCAGCTCACCACGTGGGGGAAGCACAGATACGCAGTATTTT
NA	16	NA	TRBV4-3	TRBJ2-7	CASSQDPRTGTYEQYF	TGCGCCAGCAGCCAAGATCCCCGCACAGGGACCTACGAGCAGTACTTC
TRBD1	13	NA	TRBV28	TRBJ1-1	CASSPGTGAEAFF	TGTGCCAGCAGTCCCGGGACAGGGGCCGAAGCTTTCTTT
NA	12	medium-sized	TRBV6-5	TRBJ2-7	CASRSTGFEQYF	TGTGCCAGCAGGTCTACAGGGTTCGAGCAGTACTTC
NA	14	NA	TRBV11-2	TRBJ1-5	CASSSRRTPWPQHF	TGTGCCAGCAGCTCCCGTAGAACTCCTTGGCCCCAGCATTTT
NA	15	NA	TRBV5-1	TRBJ2-5	CASSFGIGRGETQYF	TGCGCCAGCAGCTTCGGAATAGGGCGGGGAGAGACCCAGTACTTC
TRBD2	18	NA	TRBV9	TRBJ2-2	CASSVATELAGLTGELFF	TGTGCCAGCAGCGTAGCTACGGAACTAGCGGGGTTGACCGGGGAGCTGTTTTTT
NA	16	NA	TRBV7-6	TRBJ2-3	CASSLVPGVGTDTQYF	TGTGCCAGCAGCTTAGTGCCGGGGGTGGGCACAGATACGCAGTATTTT
TRBD1	15	once	TRBV5-4	TRBJ2-2	CASSPDRGYTGELFF	TGTGCCAGCAGCCCGGACAGGGGATACACCGGGGAGCTGTTTTTT
NA	13	NA	TRBV28	TRBJ1-1	CASTPPGLAEAFF	TGTGCCAGCACCCCCCCCGGGCTGGCTGAAGCTTTCTTT
TRBD2	16	NA	TRBV9	TRBJ2-1	CASSVRLAGAYNEQFF	TGTGCCAGCAGCGTAAGGCTAGCGGGGGCCTACAATGAGCAGTTCTTC
TRBD2	17	NA	TRBV7-9	TRBJ2-1	CASSPSRGDGDYNEQFF	TGTGCCAGCAGCCCCTCACGGGGGGACGGAGATTACAATGAGCAGTTCTTC
NA	14	NA	TRBV9	TRBJ1-1	CASSVDSLNTEAFF	TGTGCCAGCAGCGTGGACAGCTTGAACACTGAAGCTTTCTTT
NA	15	NA	TRBV4-1	TRBJ2-7	CASSQGRTPTYEQYF	TGCGCCAGCAGCCAAGGCCGGACTCCGACCTACGAGCAGTACTTC
NA	16	few	TRBV4-3	TRBJ2-2	CASSQGLGPDPGELFF	TGCGCCAGCAGCCAAGGTCTGGGGCCAGACCCCGGGGAGCTGTTTTTT
NA	13	NA	TRBV27	TRBJ2-4	CASSPRRGNIQYF	TGTGCCAGCAGTCCCCGACGGGGAAACATTCAGTACTTC
TRBD1	13	NA	TRBV30	TRBJ2-3	CAWSQGAGYTQYF	TGTGCCTGGAGTCAGGGGGCGGGCTATACGCAGTATTTT